This TCR beta chain emerged from a study of CD8+CD57+ T cells in acquired aplastic anemia. Study-wide results and limits: Twenty-nine sequences, all CD8+ CDR3, were shared between patients and controls.

This clonotype was seen more than once but under ten times. Its target is unknown. Genomic DNA served as template for TCR beta VDJ and CDR3 profiling. MiXCR, applied by TCRdb to the reads, yields one record per CDR3 protein. Here the sample spans over 150,000 distinct CDR3 sequences, about half being singletons. This CDR3 is built from 17 residues. Germline V gene lookup returns CDR1 SGHVS and CDR2 FNYEAQ. Trimming took 5 bases from V and 0 from J, leaving 19 bases between them. The rearrangement uses TRBV7-6 and TRBJ2-5, with D perhaps TRBD2 (6 bases). This clonotype was obtained from a human donor in good health, serving as a control. Sequencing was done on a sample of sorted CD4+, CD8+, or CD8+CD57+ T cells (not recorded which) from PBMCs. CDR3 nucleotides: TGTGCCAGCAGCGTCGTCGGGCCTGGAGGGGACCAAGAGACCCAGTACTTC. Translated, it gives CASSVVGPGGDQETQYF. The full variable domain, rest sourced from reference TRBV7-6 and TRBJ2-5, is GAGVSQSPRYKVTKRGQDVALRCDPISGHVSLYWYRQALGQGPEFLTYFNYEAQQDKSGLPNDRFSAERPEGSISTLTIQRTEQRDSAMYRCASSVVGPGGDQETQYFGPGTRLLVL.